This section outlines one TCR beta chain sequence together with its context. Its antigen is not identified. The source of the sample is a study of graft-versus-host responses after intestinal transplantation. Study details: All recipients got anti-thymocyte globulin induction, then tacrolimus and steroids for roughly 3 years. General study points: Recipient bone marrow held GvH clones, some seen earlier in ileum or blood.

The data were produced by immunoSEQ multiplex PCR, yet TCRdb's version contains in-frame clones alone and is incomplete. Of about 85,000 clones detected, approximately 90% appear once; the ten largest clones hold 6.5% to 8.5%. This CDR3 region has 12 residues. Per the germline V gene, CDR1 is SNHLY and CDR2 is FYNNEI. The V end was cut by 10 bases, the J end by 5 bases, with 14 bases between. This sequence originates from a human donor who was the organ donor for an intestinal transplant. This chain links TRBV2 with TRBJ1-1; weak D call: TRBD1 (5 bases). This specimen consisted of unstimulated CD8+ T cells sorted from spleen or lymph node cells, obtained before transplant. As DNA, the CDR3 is TGTGCCAACCGGGACTCTGGGACTGAAGCTTTCTTT. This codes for CANRDSGTEAFF.